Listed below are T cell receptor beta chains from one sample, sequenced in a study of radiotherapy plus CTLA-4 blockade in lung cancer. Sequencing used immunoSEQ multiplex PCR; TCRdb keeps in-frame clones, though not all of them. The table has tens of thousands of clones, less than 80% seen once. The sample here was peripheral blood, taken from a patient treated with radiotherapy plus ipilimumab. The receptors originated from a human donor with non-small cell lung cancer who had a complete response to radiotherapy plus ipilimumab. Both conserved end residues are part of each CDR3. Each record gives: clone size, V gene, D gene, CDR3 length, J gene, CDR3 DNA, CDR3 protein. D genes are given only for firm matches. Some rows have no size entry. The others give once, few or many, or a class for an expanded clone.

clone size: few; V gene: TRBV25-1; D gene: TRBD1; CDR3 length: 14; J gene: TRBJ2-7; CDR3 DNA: TGTGCCAGAAGCCCCCGGACAGGGCCCTACGAGCAGTACTTC; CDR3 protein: CARSPRTGPYEQYF
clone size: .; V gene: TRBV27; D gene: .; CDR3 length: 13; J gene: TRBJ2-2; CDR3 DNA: TGTGCCAGCCGGCGGTCGGGAACCGGGGAGCTGTTTTTT; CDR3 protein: CASRRSGTGELFF
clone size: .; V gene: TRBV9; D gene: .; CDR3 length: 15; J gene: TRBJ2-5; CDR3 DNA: TGTGCCAGCAGCGTAGGGGGCGGGGCCCAAGAGACCCAGTACTTC; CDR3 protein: CASSVGGGAQETQYF
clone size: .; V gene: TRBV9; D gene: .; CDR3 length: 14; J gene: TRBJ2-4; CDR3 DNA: TGTGCCAGCAGCACCCAGGGAAGCAAAAACATTCAGTACTTC; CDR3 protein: CASSTQGSKNIQYF
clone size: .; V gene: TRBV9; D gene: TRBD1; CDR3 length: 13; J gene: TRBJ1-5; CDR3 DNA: TGTGCCAGCGGTTTAGGGGGCCATCAGCCCCAGCATTTT; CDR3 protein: CASGLGGHQPQHF
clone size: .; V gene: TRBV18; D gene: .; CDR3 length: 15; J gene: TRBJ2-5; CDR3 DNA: TGTGCCAGCTCACCACCGGGAACTAGCAGGGAGACCCAGTACTTC; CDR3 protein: CASSPPGTSRETQYF
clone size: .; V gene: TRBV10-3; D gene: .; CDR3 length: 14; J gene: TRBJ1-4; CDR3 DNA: TGTGCCATCAGTGAGTCGGCAGGGAATGAAAAACTGTTTTTT; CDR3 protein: CAISESAGNEKLFF
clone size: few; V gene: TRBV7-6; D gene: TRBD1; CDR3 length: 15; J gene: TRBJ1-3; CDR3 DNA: TGTGCCAGCAGCACTACAGGGGGCAGTGGAAACACCATATATTTT; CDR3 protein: CASSTTGGSGNTIYF
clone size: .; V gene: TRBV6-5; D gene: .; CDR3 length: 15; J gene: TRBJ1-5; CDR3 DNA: TGTGCCAGCAGAGCGACAGTGATTAGAAGTGAGCCCCAGCATTTT; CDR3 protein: CASRATVIRSEPQHF
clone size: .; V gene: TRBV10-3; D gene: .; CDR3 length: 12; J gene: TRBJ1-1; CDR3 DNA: TGTGCCATCAGTGAGTCGAAAACATGGGCTTTCTTT; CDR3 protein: CAISESKTWAFF
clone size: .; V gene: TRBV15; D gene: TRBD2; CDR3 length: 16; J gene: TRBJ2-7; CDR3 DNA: TGTGCCACCAGCCCCGGAGGGGCGGGGGGGAAGTACGAGCAGTACTTC; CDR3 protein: CATSPGGAGGKYEQYF
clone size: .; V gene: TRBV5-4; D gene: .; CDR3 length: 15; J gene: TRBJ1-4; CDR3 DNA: TGTGCCAGCAGCTTATACAGGGAGCAGGGTGAAAAACTGTTTTTT; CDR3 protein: CASSLYREQGEKLFF
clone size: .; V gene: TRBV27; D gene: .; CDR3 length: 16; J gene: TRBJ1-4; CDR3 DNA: TGTGCCAGCAGGGAGGGGACGTCTGCAACTAATGAAAAACTGTTTTTT; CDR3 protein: CASREGTSATNEKLFF
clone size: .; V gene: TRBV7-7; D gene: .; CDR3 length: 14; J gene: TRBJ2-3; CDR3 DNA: TGTGCTAGCAGCTTATCAGCCTCGGGGGATACGCAGTATTTT; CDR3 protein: CASSLSASGDTQYF
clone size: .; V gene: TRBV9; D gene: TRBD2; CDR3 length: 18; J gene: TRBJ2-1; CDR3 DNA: TGTGCCAGCAGCGTAGGAGCGGGGGGCACTAGCTCCTACAATGAGCAGTTCTTC; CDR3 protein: CASSVGAGGTSSYNEQFF
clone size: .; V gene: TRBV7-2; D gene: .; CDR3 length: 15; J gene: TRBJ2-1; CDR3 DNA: TGTGCCAGCAGCCCGACGGCGGGCTCCTACAATGAGCAGTTCTTC; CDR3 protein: CASSPTAGSYNEQFF
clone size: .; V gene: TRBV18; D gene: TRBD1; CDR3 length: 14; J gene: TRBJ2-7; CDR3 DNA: TGTGCCAGCTCGTCACGGACAGGGAACTACGAGCAGTACTTC; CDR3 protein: CASSSRTGNYEQYF
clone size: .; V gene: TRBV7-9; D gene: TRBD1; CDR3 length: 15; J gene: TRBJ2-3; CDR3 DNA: TGTGCCAGCAGCTTCGGACAGGGGGGGGGAGATACGCAGTATTTT; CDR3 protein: CASSFGQGGGDTQYF
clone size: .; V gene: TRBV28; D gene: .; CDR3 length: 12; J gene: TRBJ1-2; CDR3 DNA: TGTGCCAGCAGCTCAGTTTCATATGGCTACACCTTC; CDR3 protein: CASSSVSYGYTF
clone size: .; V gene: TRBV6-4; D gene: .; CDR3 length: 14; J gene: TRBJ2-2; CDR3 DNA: TGTGCCAGCAGGGCACGATCGACAACCGGGGAGCTGTTTTTT; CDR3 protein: CASRARSTTGELFF
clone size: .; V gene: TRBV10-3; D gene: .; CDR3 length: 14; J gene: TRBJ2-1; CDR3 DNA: TGTGCCATCAGGAGCGACAGCGAAGGGAATGAGCAGTTCTTC; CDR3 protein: CAIRSDSEGNEQFF
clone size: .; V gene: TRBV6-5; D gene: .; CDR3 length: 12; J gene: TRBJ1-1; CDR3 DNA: TGTGCCAGCAAGGGGGTTGGCACTGAAGCTTTCTTT; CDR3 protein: CASKGVGTEAFF
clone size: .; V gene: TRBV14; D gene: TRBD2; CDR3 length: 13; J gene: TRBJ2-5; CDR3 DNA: TGTGCCAGCAGCACCAGCGGGGTGGAGACCCAGTACTTC; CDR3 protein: CASSTSGVETQYF
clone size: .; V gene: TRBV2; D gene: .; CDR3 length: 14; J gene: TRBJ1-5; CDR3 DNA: TGTGCCAGCAGTGCAAGGGGTTTGGGTCAGCCCCAGCATTTT; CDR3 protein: CASSARGLGQPQHF
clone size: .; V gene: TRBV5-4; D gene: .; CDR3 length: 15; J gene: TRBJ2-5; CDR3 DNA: TGTGCCAGCAGCTCCCCGACAAGGCGGGCAGAGACCCAGTACTTC; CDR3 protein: CASSSPTRRAETQYF
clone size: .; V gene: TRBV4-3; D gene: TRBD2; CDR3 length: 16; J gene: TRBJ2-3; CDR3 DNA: TGCGCCAGCAGCCAAGATCCGGGTAGCGGGGAAGATACGCAGTATTTT; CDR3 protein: CASSQDPGSGEDTQYF
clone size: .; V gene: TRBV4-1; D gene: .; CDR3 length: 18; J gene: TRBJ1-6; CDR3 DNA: TGCGCCAGCAGCCAAGATTACCCAGGGGTGGGGCGAAATTCACCCCTCCACTTT; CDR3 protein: CASSQDYPGVGRNSPLHF
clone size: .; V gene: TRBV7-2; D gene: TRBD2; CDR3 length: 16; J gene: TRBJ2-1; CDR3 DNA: TGTGCCAGCAGCTTCAGCGGGAGGGGCTCCTACAATGAGCAGTTCTTC; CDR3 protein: CASSFSGRGSYNEQFF
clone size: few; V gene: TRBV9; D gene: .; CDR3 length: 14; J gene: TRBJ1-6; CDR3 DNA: TGTGCCAGCAGCGTAGTACAGGAGAATTCACCCCTCCACTTT; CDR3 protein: CASSVVQENSPLHF
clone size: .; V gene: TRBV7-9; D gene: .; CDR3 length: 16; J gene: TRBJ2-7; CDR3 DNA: TGTGCCAGCAGCTTAGCCAGGGGGGCCCTATCCTACGAGCAGTACTTC; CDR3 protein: CASSLARGALSYEQYF
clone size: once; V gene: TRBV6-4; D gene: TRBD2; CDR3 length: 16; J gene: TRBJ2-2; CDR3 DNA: TGTGCCAGCAGGCCGGGAGGGACGGAGTACACCGGGGAGCTGTTTTTT; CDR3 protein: CASRPGGTEYTGELFF
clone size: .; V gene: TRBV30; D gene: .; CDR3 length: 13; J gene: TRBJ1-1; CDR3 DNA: TGTGCCTGGAGCCAGGACAGTGACACTGAAGCTTTCTTT; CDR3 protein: CAWSQDSDTEAFF
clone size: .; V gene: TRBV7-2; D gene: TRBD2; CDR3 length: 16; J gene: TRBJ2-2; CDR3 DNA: TGTGCCAGCAGTCCTCCCCCAGCGGGGAAGCTCGGGGAGCTGTTTTTT; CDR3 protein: CASSPPPAGKLGELFF
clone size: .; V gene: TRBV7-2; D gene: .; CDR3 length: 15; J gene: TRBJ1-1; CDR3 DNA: TGTGCCAGCAGCTTAGAGGACAGCCAGAACACTGAAGCTTTCTTT; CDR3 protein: CASSLEDSQNTEAFF
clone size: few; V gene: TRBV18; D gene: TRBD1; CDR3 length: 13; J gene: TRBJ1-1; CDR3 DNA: TGTGCCAGCTCAACGGACAGGGGTGCTGAAGCTTTCTTT; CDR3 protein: CASSTDRGAEAFF
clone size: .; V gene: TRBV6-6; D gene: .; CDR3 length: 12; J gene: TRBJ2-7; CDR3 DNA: TGTGCCACCTCGACAGGCGGCGGGGAGCAGTACTTC; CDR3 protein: CATSTGGGEQYF
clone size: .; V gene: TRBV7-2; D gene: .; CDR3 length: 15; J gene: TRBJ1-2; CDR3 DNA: TGTGCCAGCAGCCCTTCCGGCCTCACGACAGCCGGCTACACCTTC; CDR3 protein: CASSPSGLTTAGYTF
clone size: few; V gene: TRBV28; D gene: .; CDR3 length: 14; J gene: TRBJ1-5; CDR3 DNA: TGTGCCAGCAGTATGGCCCAGGCCAATCAGCCCCAGCATTTT; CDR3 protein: CASSMAQANQPQHF
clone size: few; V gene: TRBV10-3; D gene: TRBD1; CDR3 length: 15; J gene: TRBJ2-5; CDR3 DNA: TGTGCCATCAGTGACCCGACAGGGGGCGAGGAGACCCAGTACTTC; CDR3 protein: CAISDPTGGEETQYF
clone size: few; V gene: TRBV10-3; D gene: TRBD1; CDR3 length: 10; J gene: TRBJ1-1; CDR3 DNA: TGTGCCTGTGGGGACAGGGGAGCTTTCTTT; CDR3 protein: CACGDRGAFF
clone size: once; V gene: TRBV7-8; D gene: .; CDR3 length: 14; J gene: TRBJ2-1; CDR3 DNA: TGTGCCAGCAGCTTAGTGGCAGGGCACAATGAGCAGTTCTTC; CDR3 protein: CASSLVAGHNEQFF
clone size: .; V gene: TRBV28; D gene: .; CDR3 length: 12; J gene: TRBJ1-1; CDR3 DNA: TGTGCCAGCAGCTTTGGGAGATTCGAATGGTTCTTT; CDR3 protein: CASSFGRFEWFF
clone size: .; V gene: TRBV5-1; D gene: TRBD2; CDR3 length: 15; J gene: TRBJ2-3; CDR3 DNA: TGCGCCAGCAGCTTGAGCGGGAGGACGACAGATACGCAGTATTTT; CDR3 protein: CASSLSGRTTDTQYF